The T cell receptor beta chain under discussion was sequenced for a study of T cells in Graves' hyperthyroidism and ophthalmopathy. The CDR3 has 21 amino acids. V was clipped by 2 bases and J by 0 bases; unmatched bases: 14. Germline-derived CDR1 and CDR2 are MRHNA and SNTAGT. The study, taken as a whole, reports: With a median lead of about 6.9 months before onset, the model predicted ophthalmopathy.

Amplified regions were TCR beta CDR3 sequences from RNA transcripts. HTBI primers were the set used in a first-round RT-PCR of the TCR CDR3. TCRdb ran MiXCR on the multiplex PCR reads and lists one entry per CDR3 protein. Seen here are 610,000 or so distinct CDR3 sequences, just over 45% observed once, and the top ten hold approximately 7.5%. Patients aged 18 to 65 had newly diagnosed hyperthyroidism that had lasted under 2 months. On this clonotype: Its cognate antigen is unknown.

Sequencing used peripheral blood or thyroid tissue (not recorded which). The chain carries TRBV6-4 and TRBJ2-6; 9 bases fit TRBD1. The source is a woman under 30 with Graves' hyperthyroidism. The CDR3 DNA is TGTGCCAGCAGTGACCCGACAGGGACGGGACAGGGAGGCTCTGGGGCCAACGTCCTGACTTTC. Protein: CASSDPTGTGQGGSGANVLTF.